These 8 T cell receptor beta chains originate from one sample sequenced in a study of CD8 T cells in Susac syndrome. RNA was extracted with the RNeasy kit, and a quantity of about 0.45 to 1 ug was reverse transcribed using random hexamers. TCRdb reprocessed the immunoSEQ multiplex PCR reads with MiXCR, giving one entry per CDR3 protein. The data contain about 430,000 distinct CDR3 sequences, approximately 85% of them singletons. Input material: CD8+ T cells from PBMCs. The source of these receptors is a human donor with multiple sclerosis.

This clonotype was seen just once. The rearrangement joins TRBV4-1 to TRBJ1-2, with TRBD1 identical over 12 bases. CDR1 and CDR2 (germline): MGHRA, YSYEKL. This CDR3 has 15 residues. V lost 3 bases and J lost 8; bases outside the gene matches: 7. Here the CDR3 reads CASSHPGQGARGYTF. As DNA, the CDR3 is TGCGCCAGCAGCCACCCGGGACAGGGGGCTAGGGGCTACACCTTC.

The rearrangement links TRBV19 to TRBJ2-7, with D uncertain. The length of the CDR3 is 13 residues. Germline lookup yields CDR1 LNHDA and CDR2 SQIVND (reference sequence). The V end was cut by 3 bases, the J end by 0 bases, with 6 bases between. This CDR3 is CASSMSLSYEQYF. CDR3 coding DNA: TGTGCCAGTAGTATGAGTCTCTCCTACGAGCAGTACTTC.

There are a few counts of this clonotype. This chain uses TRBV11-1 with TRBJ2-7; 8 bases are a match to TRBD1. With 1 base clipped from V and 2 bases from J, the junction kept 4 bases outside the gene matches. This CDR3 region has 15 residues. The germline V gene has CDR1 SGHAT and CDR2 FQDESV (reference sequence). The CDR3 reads CASSLERTGTYEQYF. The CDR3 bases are TGTGCCAGCAGCTTAGAAAGGACAGGGACCTACGAGCAGTACTTC.

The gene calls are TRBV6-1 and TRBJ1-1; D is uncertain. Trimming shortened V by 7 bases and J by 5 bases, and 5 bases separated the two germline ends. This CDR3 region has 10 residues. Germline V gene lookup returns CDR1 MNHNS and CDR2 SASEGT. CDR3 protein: CASISTEAFF. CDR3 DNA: TGTGCCAGCATCTCGACTGAAGCTTTCTTT.

CDR3 amino acids: CASTPTGGSTDTQYF. The CDR3 region has the DNA TGTGCCAGCACCCCGACAGGGGGTAGCACAGATACGCAGTATTTT. The chain carries TRBV9 and TRBJ2-3, with 9 positions matching TRBD1. V was clipped by 6 bases and J by 0 bases; unmatched bases: 5. The CDR3 is 15 amino acids. Germline-derived CDR1 and CDR2 are SGDLS and YYNGEE.

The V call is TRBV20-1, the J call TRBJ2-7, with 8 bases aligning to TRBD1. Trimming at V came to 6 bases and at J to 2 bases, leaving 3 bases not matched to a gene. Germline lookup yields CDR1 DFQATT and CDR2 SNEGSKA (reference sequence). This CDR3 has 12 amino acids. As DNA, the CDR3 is TGCAGTGCGCCAGGGGGCCCCTACGAGCAGTACTTC. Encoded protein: CSAPGGPYEQYF.

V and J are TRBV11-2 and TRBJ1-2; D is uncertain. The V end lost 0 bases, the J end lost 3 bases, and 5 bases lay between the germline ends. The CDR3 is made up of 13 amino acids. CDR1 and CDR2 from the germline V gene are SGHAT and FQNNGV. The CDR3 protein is CASSLESDYGYTF. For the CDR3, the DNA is TGTGCCAGCAGCTTAGAATCAGACTATGGCTACACCTTC. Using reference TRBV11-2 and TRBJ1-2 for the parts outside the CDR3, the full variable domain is EAGVAQSPRYKIIEKRQSVAFWCNPISGHATLYWYQQILGQGPKLLIQFQNNGVVDDSQLPKDRFSAERLKGVDSTLKIQPAKLEDSAVYLCASSLESDYGYTFGSGTRLTVV.

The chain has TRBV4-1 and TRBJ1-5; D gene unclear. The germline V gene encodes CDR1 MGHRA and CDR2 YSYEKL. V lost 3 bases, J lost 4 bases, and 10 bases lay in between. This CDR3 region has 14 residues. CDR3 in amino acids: CASSHTWGNQPQHF. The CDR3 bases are TGCGCCAGCAGCCATACCTGGGGTAATCAGCCCCAGCATTTT.